This T cell receptor (beta chain) was recorded in a study of T cells expressing NK-cell markers. The CDR3 length is 15 residues. Germline assignment: CDR1 MNHEY and CDR2 SMNVEV (reference sequence). From the 5' RACE reads, TCRdb lists one entry per CDR3 protein and no DNA. The sample data list a few hundred thousand distinct CDR3 sequences. This sequence joins TRBV27 and TRBJ2-5; TCRdb's D call, TRBD2, is unchecked because there is no DNA. This receptor was identified in a woman between 45 and 65 years old in good health. Sequences were obtained from blood T cells: a sorted CD56 or NKG2C T cell subset, CD4+ or CD8+ T cells, or bulk PBMC T cells (not recorded which). CDR3: CASSFRPGLLETQYF.